The 32 T cell receptor beta chains listed next were all sequenced from one sample in a study of T-cell reconstitution after alpha-beta-depleted transplantation in children. Study observations and caveats: T-cell numbers and diversity one year post-transplant derived largely from freshly generated T cells.

Their cognate antigens are unknown. Unique molecular identifiers were built into the TCRbeta library. One entry per CDR3 protein results from TCRdb running MiXCR on the PCR reads. This table holds some 300,000 distinct CDR3 sequences, roughly 8.2% found once. This material consisted of peripheral blood, taken 360 days after TCRalphabeta/CD19-depleted stem cell transplant. These receptor sequences come from a female patient aged 2-15 years who had a stem cell transplant for Fanconi anemia, so the T cells may come from the graft donor.

The chain is built from TRBV5-6 and TRBJ1-2; no reliable D call. This CDR3 contains 15 residues. The ends were cut back, 0 bases at V and 5 bases at J, with 14 bases in the middle. In germline, CDR1 is SGHDT, CDR2 YYEEEE. This CDR3 is CASSLDMGRGYGYTF. As DNA, the CDR3 is TGTGCCAGCAGCTTGGACATGGGTCGGGGATATGGCTACACCTTC.

In this sample, this clonotype turned up many times. The chain joins TRBV28 to TRBJ2-7; 11 positions agree with TRBD1. The CDR3 sequence is 14 residues long. Germline CDR1 is MDHEN and CDR2 is SYDVKM. V was pared by 4 bases and J by 5 bases, with 4 bases of the junction left unmatched. CDR3: CASSSRTGGDEQYV. The CDR3 bases are TGTGCCAGCAGTTCCAGGACAGGGGGCGACGAGCAGTACGTC.

This clonotype has just a few counts. This chain connects TRBV7-3 to TRBJ2-3, with 13 bases fitting TRBD2. The V gene's germline CDR1 is SGHTA and CDR2 FQGTGA. With 6 bases clipped from V and 6 bases from J, the junction kept 9 bases outside the gene matches. The CDR3 has 16 residues. CDR3 DNA sequence: TGTGCCAGCAGTAGACTAGCGGGGGGCCACCTCGATACGCAGTATTTT. Translating it yields CASSRLAGGHLDTQYF.

Many counts were recorded for this clonotype. The CDR3 nucleotides are TGTGCCAGCAGCCCAAATAGCTTGGGTGAAAAACTGTTTTTT. Its translation: CASSPNSLGEKLFF. The chain has TRBV12-3 or TRBV12-4 and TRBJ1-4; D gene unclear. Deletions cut 6 bases from V and 7 bases from J, with 15 bases between. The CDR3 is made up of 14 amino acids.

This clonotype was observed a few times. CDR3 DNA sequence: TGTGCCACCAGTGATGGGACAGGGTGGGACACTGAAGCTTTCTTT. Its translation: CATSDGTGWDTEAFF. The gene calls are TRBV24-1 and TRBJ1-1; 9 positions match TRBD1. The trim removed 3 bases at V and 3 bases at J, leaving 4 bases unmatched. This CDR3 contains 15 residues. Per germline, CDR1 KGHDR and CDR2 SFDVKD.

The chain uses TRBV5-1 and TRBJ2-3; 10 bases line up with TRBD1. Trimming cost V 9 bases and J 4 bases; bases outside gene matches: 11. Germline V gives CDR1 SGHRS, CDR2 YFSETQ. CDR3 size: 15 residues. The CDR3: CATSRGTGVSDTQYF. For the CDR3, the DNA is TGCGCCACTAGCCGGGGGACAGGGGTTTCAGATACGCAGTATTTT.

The chain recombines TRBV5-1 with TRBJ2-1, with D perhaps TRBD2 (7 bases). This CDR3 spans 15 amino acids. Deletions cut 0 bases from V and 9 bases from J, with 16 bases between. The V gene's germline CDR1 is SGHRS and CDR2 YFSETQ. CDR3: CASSLDEGGPSEQFF. The DNA of the CDR3 is TGCGCCAGCAGCTTGGACGAGGGGGGGCCCTCTGAGCAGTTCTTC.

This clonotype was found many times. The chain is built from TRBV6-1 and TRBJ2-4; D is uncertain. Germline V gene lookup returns CDR1 MNHNS and CDR2 SASEGT. The CDR3 is 15 residues long. The ends were cut back, 4 bases at V and 0 bases at J, with 10 bases in the middle. DNA of the CDR3: TGTGCCAGCAGTGGGACGGTGATAGCCAAAAACATTCAGTACTTC. Protein sequence: CASSGTVIAKNIQYF.

This clonotype came up many times. This rearrangement joins TRBV12-3 or TRBV12-4 to TRBJ2-1; TRBD2 is a possible D gene (6 bases). This CDR3 contains 15 residues. V dropped 6 bases and J dropped 0 bases, with 12 bases sitting between them. The CDR3 region is CASSVAESSYNEQFF. CDR3 in DNA: TGTGCCAGCAGCGTAGCGGAAAGCTCCTACAATGAGCAGTTCTTC.

V is TRBV5-4 and J is TRBJ1-1; a weak D match, TRBD1 (5 bases). V was cut by 4 bases and J by 2 bases, with 15 bases left in between. Per germline, CDR1 SGHNT and CDR2 YYREEE (reference sequence). The CDR3 sequence is 15 residues long. This CDR3 is CASSQQGFVNTEAFF. The CDR3, as DNA: TGTGCCAGCAGCCAGCAGGGTTTCGTAAACACTGAAGCTTTCTTT.

This clonotype was seen a few times. V usage is TRBV11-1 and J usage is TRBJ2-5, with a possible D match to TRBD1 (5 bases). Trimming pared 5 bases from V and 5 bases from J, leaving 21 bases between. The CDR3 contains 16 residues. CDR1 is SGHAT and CDR2 is FQDESV in the germline V gene (reference sequence). Written as DNA, the CDR3 is TGTGCCAGCAGCCTACATGCAGGGAAGGTGCTGGAGACCCAGTACTTC. This encodes CASSLHAGKVLETQYF.

In its sample, this clonotype was seen many times. The chain uses TRBV20-1 and TRBJ2-5; 9 bases are shared with TRBD2. Trimming at V came to 6 bases and at J to 4 bases, leaving 12 bases not matched to a gene. The CDR3 extends over 15 amino acids. CDR1 and CDR2 (germline): DFQATT, SNEGSKA (reference sequence). The CDR3 protein is CSAQFGGGALETQYF. The CDR3 DNA follows: TGCAGTGCCCAATTCGGCGGGGGGGCGTTAGAGACCCAGTACTTC.

This clonotype was seen ten or more times. The chain carries TRBV2 and TRBJ2-7; D might be TRBD1 (5 bases). Per the germline V gene, CDR1 is SNHLY and CDR2 is FYNNEI. This CDR3 comprises 14 residues. The ends were cut back, 8 bases at V and 5 bases at J, with 19 bases in the middle. The chain's CDR3 is CASGTQGTINEQYF. The CDR3 bases are TGTGCCAGCGGCACGCAGGGTACGATTAACGAGCAGTACTTC.

This clonotype turned up a few times. V and J are TRBV28 and TRBJ2-3, with 11 bases identical to TRBD2. The V gene end was trimmed by 6 bases and the J gene end by 2 bases; junction bases not matched to a gene: 7. The CDR3 consists of 16 residues. Germline V gene data show CDR1 as MDHEN and CDR2 as SYDVKM. CDR3 region: CASSGRLAGITDTQYF. The CDR3 region has the DNA TGTGCCAGCAGCGGGAGACTAGCGGGGATCACAGATACGCAGTATTTT.

In its sample, this clonotype was seen many times. The chain has TRBV7-9 and TRBJ2-5; TRBD1 might be the D (7 bases). The CDR3 is 15 amino acids. CDR1 is SEHNR and CDR2 is FQNEAQ in the germline V gene (reference sequence). V lost 1 base, J lost 4 bases, and 13 bases lay in between. DNA for the CDR3: TGTGCCAGCAGCTTAGTACGCCAGGGGGGAGAGACCCAGTACTTC. Translating it yields CASSLVRQGGETQYF.

V gene TRBV4-1 combines with J gene TRBJ2-4; unclear D gene. Germline CDR1 is MGHRA and CDR2 is YSYEKL. This CDR3 has 16 amino acids. With 1 base removed from V and 0 bases from J, the gap between germline ends came to 10 bases. The CDR3 reads CASSQVLPLAKNIQYF. For the CDR3, the DNA is TGCGCCAGCAGCCAAGTCCTCCCTCTAGCCAAAAACATTCAGTACTTC.

This clonotype was observed many times. The chain has TRBV7-9 and TRBJ2-7; 12 nucleotides line up with TRBD1. In germline, CDR1 is SEHNR, CDR2 FQNEAQ (reference sequence). The CDR3 runs 15 residues. V shed 5 bases and J 5 bases; nucleotides not matched to a gene: 7. CDR3 coding DNA: TGTGCCAGCAGCGCTGGGGACAGGGGGCTCGACGAGCAGTACTTC. Amino acid sequence: CASSAGDRGLDEQYF.

The CDR3: CASSVEQGAGANVLTF. The DNA for the CDR3 is TGTGCCAGCAGTGTCGAACAGGGGGCTGGGGCCAACGTCCTGACTTTC. V and J are TRBV28 and TRBJ2-6; 8 bases match TRBD1. The trim removed 5 bases at V and 2 bases at J, leaving 5 bases unmatched. Germline V gene data show CDR1 as MDHEN and CDR2 as SYDVKM. The CDR3 is made up of 16 amino acids.

This clonotype was picked up a small number of times. Germline and junction disagree at one end, which may indicate a read error. The chain is built from TRBV11-2 and TRBJ1-2, with TRBD1 identical over 7 bases. The germline gives CDR1 SGHAT, CDR2 FQNNGV. This CDR3 spans 12 amino acids. The CDR3 protein is CASSYDRAGYTF. The CDR3 region has the DNA TGTGCCAGCAGCTACGACAGGGCTGGCTACACTTTC. Full variable domain (remainder filled in from reference TRBV11-2 and TRBJ1-2): EAGVAQSPRYKIIEKRQSVAFWCNPISGHATLYWYQQILGQGPKLLIQFQNNGVVDDSQLPKDRFSAERLKGVDSTLKIQPAKLEDSAVYLCASSYDRAGYTFGSGTRLTVV.

This clonotype appeared a few times. This chain links TRBV12-3 or TRBV12-4 with TRBJ1-2; D is undetermined. The ends were cut back, 6 bases at V and 0 bases at J, with 11 bases in the middle. The CDR3 extends over 14 amino acids. The CDR3 is CASSRALANYGYTF. The CDR3 nucleotides are TGTGCCAGCAGCCGGGCCCTAGCTAACTATGGCTACACCTTC.

This clonotype has at least ten counts. This sequence joins TRBV12-3 or TRBV12-4 and TRBJ2-1; tentative D call: TRBD1 (5 bases). Between the trimmed V and J ends, which lost 1 base and 4 bases, there was a span of 20 bases. CDR3 length: 18 amino acids. The CDR3 loop reads CASSLGQSSRTRYNEQFF. For the CDR3, the DNA is TGTGCCAGCAGTTTAGGACAGAGCTCACGGACCCGGTACAATGAGCAGTTCTTC.

There are many counts of this clonotype. The CDR3 DNA sequence: TGCGCCAGCAGCCAAGTTACAGGGAAGCGGGGCGGTGACACTGAAGCTTTCTTT. Translated: CASSQVTGKRGGDTEAFF. The chain combines TRBV4-3 with TRBJ1-1, with D perhaps matching TRBD1 (6 bases). With 1 base removed from V and 3 bases from J, the gap between germline ends came to 21 bases. Germline V lookup: CDR1 LGHNA, CDR2 YSLEER. The CDR3 sequence is 18 residues long.

This clonotype has just a few counts. CDR3 sequence (DNA): TGTGCCAGTAGTATAGTAACAGTCACTAGCAATCAGCCCCAGCATTTT. Its translation: CASSIVTVTSNQPQHF. This rearrangement joins TRBV19 to TRBJ1-5; D remains ambiguous. The V end lost 1 base, the J end lost 0 bases, and 10 bases lay between the germline ends. This CDR3 has 16 amino acids. CDR1 LNHDA and CDR2 SQIVND come from the germline V gene (reference sequence).

This clonotype was seen ten or more times. The chain employs TRBV4-3 and TRBJ2-2; D ambiguous. Germline V lookup: CDR1 LGHNA, CDR2 YSLEER. Deletions cut 0 bases from V and 4 bases from J, with 12 bases between. The CDR3 length is 16 residues. The CDR3 DNA is TGCGCCAGCAGCCAAGATAAGGCCTTCGCCACCGGGGAGCTGTTTTTT. Protein sequence: CASSQDKAFATGELFF.

The chain is built from TRBV11-2 and TRBJ2-5, with 9 bases fitting TRBD1. The ends lost 5 bases at V and 2 bases at J; junction bases unmatched: 9. The CDR3 is made up of 16 amino acids. In germline, CDR1 is SGHAT, CDR2 FQNNGV. CDR3 sequence reads: CASSTYRGPQQETQYF. CDR3 in DNA: TGTGCCAGCAGCACTTACAGGGGGCCCCAACAAGAGACCCAGTACTTC.

CDR3 residues: CASSSIAGGRTGELFF. DNA of the CDR3: TGTGCCAGCAGCTCAATAGCGGGGGGGCGCACCGGGGAGCTGTTTTTT. The chain joins TRBV7-8 to TRBJ2-2; 11 bases line up with TRBD2. The CDR3 spans 16 residues. J was trimmed by 4 bases and V by 4 bases; bases with no gene match: 5. Germline V gives CDR1 SGHVS, CDR2 FQNEAQ.

A few counts support this clonotype. V and J are TRBV9 and TRBJ2-1, with 9 bases identical to TRBD1. V was clipped by 5 bases and J by 9 bases; unmatched bases: 12. Germline V CDR1 and CDR2: SGDLS, YYNGEE. This CDR3 contains 15 residues. The chain's CDR3 is CASSGAGQGWGEQFF. The DNA for the CDR3 is TGTGCCAGCAGTGGGGCGGGACAGGGATGGGGTGAGCAGTTCTTC. Using reference TRBV9 and TRBJ2-1 for the parts outside the CDR3, the full variable domain is DSGVTQTPKHLITATGQRVTLRCSPRSGDLSVYWYQQSLDQGLQFLIQYYNGEERAKGNILERFSAQQFPDLHSELNLSSLELGDSALYFCASSGAGQGWGEQFFGPGTRLTVL.

V is TRBV12-3 or TRBV12-4 and J is TRBJ1-1; no firm D call. V shed 2 bases and J shed 7 bases, with 8 bases lying between them. This CDR3 comprises 12 residues. CDR3 nucleotides: TGTGCCAGCAGTTTACTCAGGATTGAAGCTTTCTTT. It is translated as CASSLLRIEAFF.

This clonotype was seen at least ten times. This chain links TRBV4-3 with TRBJ2-1; maybe TRBD1 (5 bases). The CDR3 sequence is 15 residues long. Per the germline V gene, CDR1 is LGHNA and CDR2 is YSLEER. With 0 bases removed from V and 9 bases from J, the gap between germline ends came to 15 bases. CDR3 protein: CASSQESAIRGEQFF. The CDR3 region has the DNA TGCGCCAGCAGCCAAGAATCCGCCATAAGGGGTGAGCAGTTCTTC.

In its sample, this clonotype was seen many times. This chain links TRBV2 with TRBJ1-6; D gene unclear. Germline values: CDR1 SNHLY, CDR2 FYNNEI. This CDR3 region has 12 residues. The V and J ends lost 3 bases and 7 bases respectively, with 4 bases between them. For the CDR3, the DNA is TGTGCCAGCAGTGACCAAAATTCACCCCTCCACTTT. This gives the protein CASSDQNSPLHF.

Ten or more counts support this clonotype. The V and J genes are TRBV12-3 or TRBV12-4 and TRBJ2-2; D possibly matches TRBD1 or TRBD2 (5 bases each). V was cut by 8 bases and J by 4 bases, with 17 bases left in between. The CDR3 is 15 amino acids. Written as DNA, the CDR3 is TGTGCCAGCCAACCCTGGGACCCGCGCACCGGGGAGCTGTTTTTT. This translates into CASQPWDPRTGELFF.

The genes are TRBV7-9 and TRBJ1-2; D possibly corresponds to TRBD1 (6 bases). V was pared by 4 bases and J by 6 bases, with 18 bases between. This CDR3 has 15 residues. Germline V gene sequence: CDR1 SEHNR, CDR2 FQNEAQ (reference sequence). The CDR3 bases are TGTGCCAGCAGCTCTACTGACAGGAATGGGAATGGCTACACCTTC. This translates into CASSSTDRNGNGYTF.